This note documents a single T cell receptor beta chain sequence. The assay was immunoSEQ multiplex PCR, and TCRdb's table has in-frame clones only and misses some. Here the sample spans about 14,000 clones, 80% being singletons. This specimen comes from a study of technical replicates of blood from a handful of donors. The CDR3 has 14 amino acids. Trimming removed 6 bases from V and 5 bases from J; junction bases left unmatched: 8. The germline V gene has CDR1 MNHEY and CDR2 SVGAGI. V gene TRBV6-5 combines with J gene TRBJ1-2; 8 nucleotides line up with TRBD1. Material for sequencing was PBMCs. The TCR originated in a human donor in good health. The CDR3 region is CASRRGTGVYGYTF. The CDR3 nucleotides read TGTGCCAGCAGGAGAGGGACAGGAGTTTATGGCTACACCTTC.